A selection of T cell receptor beta chains follows, all from one sample in a study of blood T cell repertoires in COVID-19. TCRdb's copy holds only in-frame clones and misses some; the assay was immunoSEQ multiplex PCR. This table holds 150,000 to 200,000 clones, about four fifths found once. Sequencing used PBMCs or T cells enriched from blood (not recorded which). These receptor sequences come from a man aged 55 to 70 who had recovered from COVID-19. Both conserved end residues are part of each CDR3. A clone size is listed for some rows: how often the clone was seen (once, few, many), or a class if it is expanded.

v_gene,j_gene,abundance,CDR3aa
TRBV11-2,TRBJ2-3,NA,CASSLRTSGRASTDTQYF
TRBV4-2,TRBJ1-6,NA,CASSQDRGTNSSPLHF
TRBV28,TRBJ2-2,once,CASSPSMQQGATGELFF
TRBV5-1,TRBJ1-3,NA,CASSLSLGTNTGNTIYF
TRBV4-1,TRBJ2-6,NA,CASSQDPSGSNSGANVLTF
TRBV7-2,TRBJ2-2,NA,CASSLDGLAGGPTGELFF
TRBV2,TRBJ2-5,NA,CASSESTVATQYF
TRBV9,TRBJ2-3,many,CASSVAGDRTDTQYF
TRBV5-1,TRBJ1-6,NA,CASSPGDDTPHLHF
TRBV18,TRBJ1-3,NA,CASSATGAFSGNTIYF
TRBV5-6,TRBJ2-2,NA,CASSLPRLAGGNTGELFF